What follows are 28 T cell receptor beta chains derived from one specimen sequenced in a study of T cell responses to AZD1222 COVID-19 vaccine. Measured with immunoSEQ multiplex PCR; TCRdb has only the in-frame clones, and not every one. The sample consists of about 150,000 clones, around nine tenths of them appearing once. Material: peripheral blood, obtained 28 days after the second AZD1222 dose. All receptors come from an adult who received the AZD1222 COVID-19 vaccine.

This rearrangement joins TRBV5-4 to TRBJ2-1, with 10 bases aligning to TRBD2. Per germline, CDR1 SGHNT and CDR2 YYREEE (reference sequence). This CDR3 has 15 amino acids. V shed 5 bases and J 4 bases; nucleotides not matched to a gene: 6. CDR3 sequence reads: CASRRAGGPYNEQFF. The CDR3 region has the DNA TGTGCCAGCAGGAGAGCGGGGGGGCCATACAATGAGCAGTTCTTC.

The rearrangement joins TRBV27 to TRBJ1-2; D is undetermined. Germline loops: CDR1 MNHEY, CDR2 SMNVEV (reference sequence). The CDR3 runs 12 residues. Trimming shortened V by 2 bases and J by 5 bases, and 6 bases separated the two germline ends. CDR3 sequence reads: CASSLKGYGYTF. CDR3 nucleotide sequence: TGTGCCAGCAGTTTAAAGGGATATGGCTACACCTTC.

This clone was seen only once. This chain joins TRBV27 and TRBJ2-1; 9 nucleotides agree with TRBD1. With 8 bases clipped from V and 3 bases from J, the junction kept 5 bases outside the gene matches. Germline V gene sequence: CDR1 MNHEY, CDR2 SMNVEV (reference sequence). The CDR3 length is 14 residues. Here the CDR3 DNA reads TGTGCCAGCTCTCGGGGACAGGGCTACAATGAGCAGTTCTTC. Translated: CASSRGQGYNEQFF.

Here the CDR3 reads CSVEDPVEGSYGYTF. In nucleotides, the CDR3 is TGCAGCGTTGAAGATCCCGTCGAAGGGAGCTATGGCTACACCTTC. The J gene is TRBJ1-2, the V gene TRBV29-1; unclear D gene. This CDR3 contains 15 residues. From germline, CDR1 is SQVTM and CDR2 ANQGSEA. The V end lost 0 bases, the J end lost 4 bases, and 15 bases lay between the germline ends.

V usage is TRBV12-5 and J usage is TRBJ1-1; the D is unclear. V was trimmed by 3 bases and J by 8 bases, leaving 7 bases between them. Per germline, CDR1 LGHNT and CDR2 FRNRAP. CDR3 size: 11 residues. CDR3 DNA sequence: TGTGCTAGTGGTTTTGGCGCCGAAGCTTTCTTT. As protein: CASGFGAEAFF.

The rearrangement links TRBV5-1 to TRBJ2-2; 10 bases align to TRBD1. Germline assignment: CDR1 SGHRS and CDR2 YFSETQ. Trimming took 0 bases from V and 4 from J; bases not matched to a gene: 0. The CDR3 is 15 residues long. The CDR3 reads CASSLGDRGTGELFF. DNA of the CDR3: TGCGCCAGCAGCTTGGGGGACAGGGGCACCGGGGAGCTGTTTTTT.

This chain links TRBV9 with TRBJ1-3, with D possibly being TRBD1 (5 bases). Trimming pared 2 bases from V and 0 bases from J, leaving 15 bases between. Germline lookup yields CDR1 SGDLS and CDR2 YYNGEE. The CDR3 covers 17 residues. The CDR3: CASSVRGDGFSGNTIYF. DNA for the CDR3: TGTGCCAGCAGCGTTCGGGGGGACGGATTCTCTGGAAACACCATATATTTT.

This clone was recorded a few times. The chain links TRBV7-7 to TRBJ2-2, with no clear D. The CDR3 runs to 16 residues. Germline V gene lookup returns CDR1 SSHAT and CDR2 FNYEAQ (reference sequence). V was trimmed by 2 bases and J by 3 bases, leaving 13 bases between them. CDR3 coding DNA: TGTGCCAGCAGCTTATCGCTAAACACTTACACCGGGGAGCTGTTTTTT. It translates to CASSLSLNTYTGELFF.

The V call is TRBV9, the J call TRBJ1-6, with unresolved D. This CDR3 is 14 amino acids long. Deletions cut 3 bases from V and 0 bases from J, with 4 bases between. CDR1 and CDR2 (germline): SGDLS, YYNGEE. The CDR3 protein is CASSASSYNSPLHF. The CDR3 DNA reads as TGTGCCAGCAGCGCAAGCTCCTATAATTCACCCCTCCACTTT.

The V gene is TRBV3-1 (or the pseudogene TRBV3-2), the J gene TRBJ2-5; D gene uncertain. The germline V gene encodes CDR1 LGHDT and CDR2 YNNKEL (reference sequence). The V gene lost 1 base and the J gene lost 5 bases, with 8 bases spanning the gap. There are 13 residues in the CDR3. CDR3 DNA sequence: TGTGCCAGCAGCCAAGGAGCGTTGGAGACCCAGTACTTC. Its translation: CASSQGALETQYF.

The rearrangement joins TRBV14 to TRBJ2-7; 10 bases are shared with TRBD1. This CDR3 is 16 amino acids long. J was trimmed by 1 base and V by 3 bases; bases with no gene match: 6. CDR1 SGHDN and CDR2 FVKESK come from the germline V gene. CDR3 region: CASSHDRGLTSYEQYF. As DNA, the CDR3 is TGTGCCAGCAGCCACGACAGGGGGCTGACATCCTACGAGCAGTACTTC.

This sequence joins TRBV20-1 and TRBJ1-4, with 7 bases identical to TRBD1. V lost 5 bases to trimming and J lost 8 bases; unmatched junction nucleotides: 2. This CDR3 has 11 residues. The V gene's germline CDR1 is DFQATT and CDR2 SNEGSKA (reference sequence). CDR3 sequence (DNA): TGCAGTGCTCTACAGGGGGAAAAACTGTTTTTT. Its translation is CSALQGEKLFF.

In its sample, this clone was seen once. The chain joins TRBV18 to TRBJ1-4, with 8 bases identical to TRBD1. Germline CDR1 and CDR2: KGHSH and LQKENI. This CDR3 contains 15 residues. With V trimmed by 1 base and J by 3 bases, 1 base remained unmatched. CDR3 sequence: CASSPLDRANEKLFF. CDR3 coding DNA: TGTGCCAGCTCACCACTGGACAGGGCTAATGAAAAACTGTTTTTT.

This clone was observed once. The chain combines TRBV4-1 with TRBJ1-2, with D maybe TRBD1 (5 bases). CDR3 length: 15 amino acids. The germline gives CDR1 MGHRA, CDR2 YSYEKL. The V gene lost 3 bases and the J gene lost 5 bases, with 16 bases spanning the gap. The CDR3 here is CASSQWDAALYGYTF. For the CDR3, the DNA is TGCGCCAGCAGCCAGTGGGACGCAGCCCTTTATGGCTACACCTTC.

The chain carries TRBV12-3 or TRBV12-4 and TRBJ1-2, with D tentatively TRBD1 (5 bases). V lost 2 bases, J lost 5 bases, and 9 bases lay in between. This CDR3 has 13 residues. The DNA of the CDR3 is TGTGCCAGCAGTTTACGGGGGATGTATGGCTACACCTTC. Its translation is CASSLRGMYGYTF.

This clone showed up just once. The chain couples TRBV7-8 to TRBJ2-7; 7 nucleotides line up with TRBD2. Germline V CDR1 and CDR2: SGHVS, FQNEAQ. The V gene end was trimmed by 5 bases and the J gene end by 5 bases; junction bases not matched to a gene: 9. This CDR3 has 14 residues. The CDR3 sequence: CASSPWTSSHEQYF. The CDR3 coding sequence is TGTGCCAGCAGCCCCTGGACTAGTTCCCACGAGCAGTACTTC.

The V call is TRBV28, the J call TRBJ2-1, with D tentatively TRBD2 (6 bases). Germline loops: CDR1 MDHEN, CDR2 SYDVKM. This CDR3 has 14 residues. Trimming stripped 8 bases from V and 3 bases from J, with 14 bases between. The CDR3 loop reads CASRVAGYYNEQFF. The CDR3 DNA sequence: TGTGCCAGCCGGGTGGCGGGGTACTACAATGAGCAGTTCTTC.

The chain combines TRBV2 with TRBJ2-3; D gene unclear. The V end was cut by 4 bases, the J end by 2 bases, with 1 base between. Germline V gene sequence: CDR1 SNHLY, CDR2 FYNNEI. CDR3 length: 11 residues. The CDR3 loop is CASSATDTQYF. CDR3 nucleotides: TGTGCCAGCAGTGCCACAGATACGCAGTATTTT.

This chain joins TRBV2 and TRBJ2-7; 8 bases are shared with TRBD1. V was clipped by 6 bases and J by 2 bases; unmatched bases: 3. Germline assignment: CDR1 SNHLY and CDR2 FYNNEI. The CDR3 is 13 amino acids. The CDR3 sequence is CASSRQGTYEQYF. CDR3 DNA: TGTGCCAGCAGCCGACAGGGGACCTACGAGCAGTACTTC.

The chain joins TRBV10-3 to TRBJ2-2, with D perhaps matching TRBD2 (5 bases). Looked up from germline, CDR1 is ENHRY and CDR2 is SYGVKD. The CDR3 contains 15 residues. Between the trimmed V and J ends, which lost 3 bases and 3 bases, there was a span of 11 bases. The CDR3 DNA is TGTGCCATCAGTGACGGAGGAGAGGACACCGGGGAGCTGTTTTTT. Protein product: CAISDGGEDTGELFF.

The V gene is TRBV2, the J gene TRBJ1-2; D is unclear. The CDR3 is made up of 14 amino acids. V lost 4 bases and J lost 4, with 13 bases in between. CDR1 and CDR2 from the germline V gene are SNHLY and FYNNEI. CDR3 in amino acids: CASSGGGNGYGYTF. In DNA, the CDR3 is TGTGCCAGCAGTGGGGGAGGGAACGGCTATGGCTACACCTTC.

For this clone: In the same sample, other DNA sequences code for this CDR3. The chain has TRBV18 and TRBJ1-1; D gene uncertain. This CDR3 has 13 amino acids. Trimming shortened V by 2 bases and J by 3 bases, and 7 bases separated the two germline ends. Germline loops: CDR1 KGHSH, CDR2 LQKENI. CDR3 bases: TGTGCCAGCTCACCAGGGAGGGACACTGAAGCTTTCTTT. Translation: CASSPGRDTEAFF.

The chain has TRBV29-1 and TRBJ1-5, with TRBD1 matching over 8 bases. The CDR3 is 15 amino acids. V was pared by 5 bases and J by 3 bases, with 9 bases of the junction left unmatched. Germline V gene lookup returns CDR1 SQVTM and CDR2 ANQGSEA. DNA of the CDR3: TGCAGCGTTCGGGGGGCAGGGGGCCTCAATCAGCCCCAGCATTTT. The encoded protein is CSVRGAGGLNQPQHF.

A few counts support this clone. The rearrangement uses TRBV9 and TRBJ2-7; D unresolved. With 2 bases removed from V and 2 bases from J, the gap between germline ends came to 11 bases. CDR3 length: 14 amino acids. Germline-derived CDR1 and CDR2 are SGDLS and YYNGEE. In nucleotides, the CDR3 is TGTGCCAGCAGCGTTAACCCGAACCCCTACGAGCAGTACTTC. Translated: CASSVNPNPYEQYF.

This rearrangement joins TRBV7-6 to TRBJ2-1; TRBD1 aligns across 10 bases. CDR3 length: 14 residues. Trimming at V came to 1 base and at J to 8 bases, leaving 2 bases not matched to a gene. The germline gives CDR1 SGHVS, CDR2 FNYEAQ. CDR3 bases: TGTGCCAGCAGCTTAGGGACAGGGGGTTATGAGCAGTTCTTC. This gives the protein CASSLGTGGYEQFF.

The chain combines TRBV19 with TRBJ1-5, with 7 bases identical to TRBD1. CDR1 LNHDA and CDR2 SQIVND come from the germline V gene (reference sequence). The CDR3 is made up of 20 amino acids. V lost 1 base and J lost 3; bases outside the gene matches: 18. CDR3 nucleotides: TGTGCCAGTAGTATAGCCCGAGGAGGGGGCGCTGGACTGACCAATCAGCCCCAGCATTTT. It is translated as CASSIARGGGAGLTNQPQHF.

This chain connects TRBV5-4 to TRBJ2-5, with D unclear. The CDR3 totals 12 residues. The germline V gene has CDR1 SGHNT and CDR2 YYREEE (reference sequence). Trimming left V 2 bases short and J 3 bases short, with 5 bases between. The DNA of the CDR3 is TGTGCCAGCAGCTTTAGGGAAGAGACCCAGTACTTC. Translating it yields CASSFREETQYF.

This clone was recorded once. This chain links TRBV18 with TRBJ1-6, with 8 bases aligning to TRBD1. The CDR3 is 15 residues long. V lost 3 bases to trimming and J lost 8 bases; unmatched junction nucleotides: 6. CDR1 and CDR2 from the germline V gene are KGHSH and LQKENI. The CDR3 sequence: CASSPSGGSDSPLHF. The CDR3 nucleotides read TGTGCCAGCTCACCGTCAGGGGGCTCGGATTCACCCCTCCACTTT. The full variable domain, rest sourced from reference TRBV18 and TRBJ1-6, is NAGVMQNPRHLVRRRGQEARLRCSPMKGHSHVYWYRQLPEEGLKFMVYLQKENIIDESGMPKERFSAEFPKEGPSILRIQQVVRGDSAAYFCASSPSGGSDSPLHFGNGTRLTVT.